This entry features one T cell receptor (beta chain) sequence. Through a sample-barcoded 5' primer and a J-beta primer mix, a second PCR was run for about 6 to 11 cycles. TCRdb passed the 5' RACE reads through MiXCR, listing each CDR3 protein once. This sample yields about 1,400,000 distinct CDR3 sequences, of which 55% to 75% are seen a single time; 5.5% to 8% belongs to the top ten. This record comes from a study of blood T cells in healthy people across ages. CDR3 length: 15 residues. Trimming took 1 base from V and 14 from J, leaving 18 bases between them. Looked up from germline, CDR1 is MGHDK and CDR2 is SYGVNS.

The source is a man between 18 and 35 years old in good health. Material: blood. V is TRBV25-1 and J is TRBJ1-6, with D perhaps matching TRBD1 (5 bases). The CDR3 region has the DNA TGTGCCAGCAGTGAATTAGGGGCTGGGCAGTCCACCCTCCACTTT. It translates to CASSELGAGQSTLHF. The full variable domain, completed using reference TRBV25-1 and TRBJ1-6, is EADIYQTPRYLVIGTGKKITLECSQTMGHDKMYWYQQDPGMELHLIHYSYGVNSTEKGDLSSESTVSRIRTEHFPLTLESARPSHTSQYLCASSELGAGQSTLHFGNGTRLTVT.